This TCR beta chain was recovered during a study of human T cells and chemical hapten exposure. Germline CDR1 reads WSHSY; CDR2 reads SAAADI. V lost 0 bases to trimming and J lost 2 bases, with 10 bases between them. The CDR3 has 15 amino acids. TCRdb re-derived calls from the RACE reads in MiXCR, one entry per CDR3 protein. The sample lists 75,000 to 90,000 distinct CDR3 sequences, approximately 10% occurring once. Noted time point: patch test 1, 2 weeks after DPC sensitization. Sample treatment: therapeutic diphenylcyclopropenone sensitization with weekly scalp DPC. Venepuncture was done earlier than the placement of each patch test.

The chain couples TRBV10-2 to TRBJ2-5; weak D call: TRBD2 (6 bases). The source was whole blood, collected in connection with sensitization to the hapten diphenylcyclopropenone (DPC). This receptor was taken from a woman aged 45-65 years with alopecia areata. Some clones in this sample may be carry-over from other donors' samples. The CDR3 reads CASSESGGHQETQYF. The CDR3 DNA follows: TGCGCCAGCAGTGAGTCGGGAGGACATCAAGAGACCCAGTACTTC.